The subject of this entry is one T cell receptor (beta chain). This sample is part of a study of human T cells and chemical hapten exposure. Study as a whole: While the approximately 25-week study was under way, patients received diphenylcyclopropenone on the scalp every week. The patch tests put 0.01% DPC on the skin of the upper back and were read 6 days later.

This CDR3 has 16 residues. V shed 3 bases, J shed 4 bases, and the junction held 6 bases outside the gene matches. Germline V gene sequence: CDR1 LNHNV, CDR2 YYDKDF (reference sequence). Regarding time point: pre-sensitization, week 0. Treatment reported: therapeutic diphenylcyclopropenone sensitization with weekly scalp DPC. Researchers sampled blood before each patch test went on. What the library attached to individual cDNA molecules were unique molecular identifiers. One entry per CDR3 protein, called by TCRdb with MiXCR from the RACE reads. The sample yields around 330,000 distinct CDR3 sequences, around 5.5% seen once.

This sequence joins TRBV15 and TRBJ2-2; 9 bases fit TRBD1. The sequence came from a young woman with alopecia areata. Some clones in this sample may be carry-over from other donors' samples. The sequencing used whole blood, collected in connection with sensitization to the hapten diphenylcyclopropenone (DPC). The DNA of the CDR3 is TGTGCCACCAGCAGGGAACAGGGGGCCCTCACCGGGGAGCTGTTTTTT. Protein product: CATSREQGALTGELFF.